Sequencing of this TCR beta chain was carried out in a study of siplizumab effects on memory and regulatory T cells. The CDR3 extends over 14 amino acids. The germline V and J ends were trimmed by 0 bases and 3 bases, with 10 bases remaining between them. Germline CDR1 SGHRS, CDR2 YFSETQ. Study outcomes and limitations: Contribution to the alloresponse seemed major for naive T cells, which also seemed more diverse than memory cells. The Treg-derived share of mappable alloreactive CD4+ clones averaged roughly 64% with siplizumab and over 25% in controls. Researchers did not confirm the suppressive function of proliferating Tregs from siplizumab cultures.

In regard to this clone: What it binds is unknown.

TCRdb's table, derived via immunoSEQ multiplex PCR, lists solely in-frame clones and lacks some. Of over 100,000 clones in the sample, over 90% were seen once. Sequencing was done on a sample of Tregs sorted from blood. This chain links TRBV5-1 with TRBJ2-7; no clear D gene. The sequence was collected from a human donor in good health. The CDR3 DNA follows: TGCGCCAGCAGCTTGGGGCCAGAAGGCTACGAGCAGTACTTC. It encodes CASSLGPEGYEQYF.